These 9 T cell receptor beta chains share one sample of origin, sequenced in a study of Ad26.COV2.S vaccination and SARS-CoV-2 variants. Treatment indicated: over 15 received Ad26.COV2.S at low or high dose, single or two shots; about 5 received placebo; per-sample allocation not given. Following the first vaccine or placebo injection, samples were taken on day 63. The table came from immunoSEQ multiplex PCR; TCRdb's copy has only in-frame clones and leaves some out. The table records a few hundred thousand clones, less than 95% of them present only once. Specimen: peripheral blood, collected in a trial of Ad26.COV2.S vaccine versus placebo. All receptors derive from a person between 18 and 65 years old who received the Ad26.COV2.S COVID-19 vaccine or a placebo.

The chain is built from TRBV29-1 and TRBJ1-1; possibly TRBD1 for D (6 bases). Germline values: CDR1 SQVTM, CDR2 ANQGSEA. Trimming took off 6 bases at V and 2 bases at J, with 19 bases between the two ends. There are 15 residues in the CDR3. In nucleotides, the CDR3 is TGCAGCGTAAAATTTACAGGGAGCCTCAACACTGAAGCTTTCTTT. This gives the protein CSVKFTGSLNTEAFF.

The rearrangement uses TRBV9 and TRBJ2-1; 8 bases agree with TRBD2. Germline CDR1 SGDLS, CDR2 YYNGEE. V dropped 3 bases and J dropped 3; count of bases not matched to a gene: 5. This CDR3 has 15 residues. The CDR3 loop reads CASSDSGTDYNEQFF. The CDR3 bases are TGTGCCAGCAGCGATAGCGGGACCGACTACAATGAGCAGTTCTTC.

The V and J genes are TRBV3-1 (or the pseudogene TRBV3-2) and TRBJ2-5; perhaps TRBD2 as D (6 bases). The length of the CDR3 is 19 residues. V was shortened by 0 bases and J by 5 bases, with 25 bases between the two germline ends. Germline V lookup: CDR1 LGHDT, CDR2 YNNKEL (reference sequence). The CDR3 sequence: CASSQDRPGRTRRRETQYF. The CDR3 DNA reads TGTGCCAGCAGCCAAGATAGACCGGGGAGGACCCGCAGGAGGGAGACCCAGTACTTC.

The rearrangement uses TRBV27 and TRBJ2-4; perhaps TRBD2 as D (5 bases). V was cut by 7 bases and J by 0 bases, with 10 bases left in between. This CDR3 region has 14 residues. The V gene's germline CDR1 is MNHEY and CDR2 SMNVEV (reference sequence). The CDR3 region is CASMAGLAKNIQYF. As DNA, the CDR3 is TGTGCCAGCATGGCCGGACTAGCCAAAAACATTCAGTACTTC.

Here the CDR3 reads CASSQDRGLLETQYF. CDR3 in DNA: TGTGCCAGTAGTCAGGACAGGGGGCTATTGGAGACCCAGTACTTC. V gene TRBV19 combines with J gene TRBJ2-5, with 11 bases fitting TRBD1. CDR1 is LNHDA, CDR2 SQIVND, per germline (reference sequence). Trimming at V came to 5 bases and at J to 5 bases, leaving 7 bases not matched to a gene. This CDR3 contains 15 residues.

The V call is TRBV6-1, the J call TRBJ1-5; no definite D call. Trimming cost V 2 bases and J 3 bases, with 5 bases left between them. CDR1 is MNHNS and CDR2 is SASEGT in the germline V gene. The length of the CDR3 is 13 residues. The CDR3 sequence is CASSEPVNQPQHF. The CDR3 nucleotides read TGTGCCAGCAGTGAACCTGTCAATCAGCCCCAGCATTTT.

The chain has TRBV19 and TRBJ2-5; 8 bases line up with TRBD2. V gave up 5 bases and J gave up 2 bases; unmatched junction bases: 10. The CDR3 runs 16 residues. The germline V gene has CDR1 LNHDA and CDR2 SQIVND (reference sequence). The CDR3 reads CASSLAGRGEQETQYF. The CDR3 DNA is TGTGCCAGTAGTTTGGCAGGGCGGGGGGAACAAGAGACCCAGTACTTC. Combining the CDR3 with reference TRBV19 and TRBJ2-5 gives the whole variable domain DGGITQSPKYLFRKEGQNVTLSCEQNLNHDAMYWYRQDPGQGLRLIYYSQIVNDFQKGDIAEGYSVSREKKESFPLTVTSAQKNPTAFYLCASSLAGRGEQETQYFGPGTRLLVL.

This sequence joins TRBV9 and TRBJ2-3; 8 nucleotides line up with TRBD2. In germline, CDR1 is SGDLS, CDR2 YYNGEE. The trim removed 4 bases at V and 0 bases at J, leaving 7 bases unmatched. This CDR3 comprises 16 residues. The CDR3 DNA is TGTGCCAGCAGCCCTCGTAGCGGGGATAGCACAGATACGCAGTATTTT. It codes for CASSPRSGDSTDTQYF.

The chain couples TRBV9 to TRBJ1-4; 7 bases align to TRBD1. The CDR3 consists of 15 residues. V was clipped by 4 bases and J by 5 bases; unmatched bases: 8. Germline CDR1 SGDLS, CDR2 YYNGEE. CDR3 sequence: CASSPTRDRNEKLFF. The CDR3 region has the DNA TGTGCCAGCAGCCCGACGAGGGACAGAAATGAAAAACTGTTTTTT. The complete variable domain, with remaining parts taken from reference TRBV9 and TRBJ1-4, reads DSGVTQTPKHLITATGQRVTLRCSPRSGDLSVYWYQQSLDQGLQFLIQYYNGEERAKGNILERFSAQQFPDLHSELNLSSLELGDSALYFCASSPTRDRNEKLFFGSGTQLSVL.